The 13 T cell receptor beta chains given below trace back to one sample, sequenced in a study of blood T cell repertoires in COVID-19. Assay used: immunoSEQ multiplex PCR; TCRdb lists only in-frame clones, some missing. The sample lists about 320,000 clones, about 91% occurring once. The sample consisted of peripheral blood. Receptors originate from a young woman with COVID-19, enrolled during active disease.

V is TRBV7-9 and J is TRBJ2-4, with 10 bases that match TRBD1. This CDR3 contains 16 residues. With V trimmed by 5 bases and J by 6 bases, 10 bases remained unmatched. Germline CDR1 SEHNR, CDR2 FQNEAQ (reference sequence). Here the CDR3 reads CASSPGPGQGLNIQYF. The CDR3 coding sequence is TGTGCCAGCAGCCCAGGGCCGGGACAGGGGTTAAACATTCAGTACTTC.

This sequence joins TRBV28 and TRBJ2-7; 11 positions agree with TRBD2. The J segment lost 1 base and the V segment lost 4 bases, leaving 6 bases of the junction unmatched. Germline V gene lookup returns CDR1 MDHEN and CDR2 SYDVKM. The CDR3 extends over 16 amino acids. CDR3 amino acids: CASSWGLAGGSYEQYF. The DNA for the CDR3 is TGTGCCAGCAGTTGGGGTCTAGCGGGGGGATCCTACGAGCAGTACTTC.

The chain uses TRBV7-5 and TRBJ2-6; the table names TRBD2, a call not compared with the DNA. TRBV7-5 is a pseudogene locus. The length of the CDR3 is 18 residues. The CDR3 region has the DNA TGTGTCAGAAGCTCGCCGGGAGCGGGCTTCTCTGGGGCCAACGTCCTGACTTTC. It codes for CVRSSPGAGFSGANVLTF.

The rearrangement links TRBV5-1 to TRBJ1-2, with 8 bases fitting TRBD1. The CDR3 spans 15 residues. The germline CDR1 and CDR2 sequences are SGHRS and YFSETQ. V dropped 4 bases and J dropped 8; count of bases not matched to a gene: 13. The CDR3 DNA is TGCGCCAGCAGCATGACAGGGGTCTACTCCTCAGGCTACACCTTC. Encoded protein: CASSMTGVYSSGYTF.

This chain joins TRBV5-1 and TRBJ1-1, with D possibly being TRBD1 (5 bases). This CDR3 comprises 13 residues. Per the germline V gene, CDR1 is SGHRS and CDR2 is YFSETQ. V gave up 5 bases and J gave up 3 bases, with 11 bases separating them. CDR3 in DNA: TGCGCCAGCAGAGTCGGGGGGGACACTGAAGCTTTCTTT. The encoded protein is CASRVGGDTEAFF.

The chain employs TRBV5-5 and TRBJ2-3; the match to TRBD2 covers 12 bases. The CDR3 runs to 17 residues. V trimming: 4 bases; J trimming: 2 bases; junction bases outside the gene matches: 8. CDR1 and CDR2 (germline): SGHKS, YYEKEE (reference sequence). In nucleotides, the CDR3 is TGTGCCAGCAGCGCTGGGGGACTAGCGGGTTTCACAGATACGCAGTATTTT. It yields the protein CASSAGGLAGFTDTQYF.

The chain joins TRBV5-1 to TRBJ1-2; D gene ambiguous. Trimming removed 0 bases at V and 0 bases at J, with 9 bases between. Germline V gives CDR1 SGHRS, CDR2 YFSETQ. This CDR3 region has 15 residues. The CDR3 DNA reads as TGCGCCAGCAGCTTGGGGTCCGGGACTAACTATGGCTACACCTTC. Amino acid sequence: CASSLGSGTNYGYTF.

The rearrangement uses TRBV18 and TRBJ1-1, with D possibly being TRBD1 (6 bases). CDR1 and CDR2 from the germline V gene are KGHSH and LQKENI. V lost 5 bases and J lost 1, with 11 bases in between. The CDR3 sequence is 14 residues long. In DNA form, the CDR3 reads TGTGCCAGCTCAGAGGGGACACAGAACACTGAAGCTTTCTTT. This encodes CASSEGTQNTEAFF.

A single count supports this clone. The V call is TRBV19, the J call TRBJ2-1; the match to TRBD1 covers 8 bases. J gave up 8 bases and V 3 bases, and 9 bases lay outside the gene matches. The CDR3 spans 15 residues. Germline V lookup: CDR1 LNHDA, CDR2 SQIVND (reference sequence). The CDR3 nucleotides are TGTGCCAGTAGTATTCAGGGGGCTAAAAAGGATGAGCAGTTCTTC. This codes for CASSIQGAKKDEQFF.

J is TRBJ2-7 and V is TRBV5-8; D perhaps matches TRBD2 (6 bases). This CDR3 contains 15 residues. Germline CDR1 and CDR2: SGHTS and YDEGEE. Trimming took 0 bases from V and 2 from J, leaving 12 bases between them. CDR3 in DNA: TGTGCCAGCAGCTTGGACGCGGGGCGACCCTACGAGCAGTACTTC. Translating gives CASSLDAGRPYEQYF.

The rearrangement links TRBV3-1 (or the pseudogene TRBV3-2) to TRBJ2-7, with D unclear. The CDR3 spans 12 residues. From germline, CDR1 is LGHDT and CDR2 YNNKEL (reference sequence). Trimming cost V 3 bases and J 6 bases, with 9 bases left between them. The CDR3: CASSHSVCEQYV. The CDR3, as DNA: TGTGCCAGCAGCCATTCGGTATGCGAGCAGTACGTC.

The CDR3 nucleotides read TGTGCCAGCAGTTTATTGCCAGTGAACATTCAGTACTTC. Translating gives CASSLLPVNIQYF. V usage is TRBV28 and J usage is TRBJ2-4; no firm D call. Between the trimmed V and J ends, which lost 1 base and 7 bases, there was a span of 8 bases. Germline lookup yields CDR1 MDHEN and CDR2 SYDVKM. The CDR3 consists of 13 residues.

This clone showed up just once. V gene TRBV29-1 combines with J gene TRBJ1-3; D is unclear. Trimming cost V 7 bases and J 1 base, with 14 bases left between them. The CDR3 runs 14 residues. Germline V gene sequence: CDR1 SQVTM, CDR2 ANQGSEA. The CDR3 protein is CSAGERGSGNTIYF. DNA of the CDR3: TGCAGCGCTGGGGAACGGGGATCTGGAAACACCATATATTTT. Full variable domain (remainder filled in from reference TRBV29-1 and TRBJ1-3): SAVISQKPSRDICQRGTSLTIQCQVDSQVTMMFWYRQQPGQSLTLIATANQGSEATYESGFVIDKFPISRPNLTFSTLTVSNMSPEDSSIYLCSAGERGSGNTIYFGEGSWLTVV.